This TCR beta chain was profiled in a study of control samples from healthy donors and cancer patients (dated by TCRdb to the early 2020s). Library preparation used the immunoSEQ multiplex PCR assay. Drawn from immuneACCESS, this table holds only the in-frame rearrangements with V and J called that TCRdb kept. Clones are partly lost; checked studies trace under half to an unresolved V gene and leave the rest unexplained. The table for this sample lists some 200,000 clones; roughly 91% of them were counted only once. The ten largest clones take up 1.5% of the sample. Clipping removes 0 bases from V and 5 bases from J, with 6 as the unmatched junction base count. The germline V gene encodes CDR1 WNHNN and CDR2 SYGVQD (reference sequence). Counted from cysteine to phenylalanine, this CDR3 has 16 amino acids. CDR3 DNA is the only sequence kept; it has 48 bases, read in frame from the first base. Remarks on this clone: Which antigen it targets is not known. One base away there is no much larger clone; base qualities are not given.

Sequenced material: blood. The TCR originated in a young woman in good health. The rearranged chain carries TRBV10-1 and TRBJ2-7; 11 middle bases align to TRBD2. CDR3 reads: CASSESLAGGSNEQYF. In nucleotide form, the sequence is TGCGCCAGCAGTGAGTCGTTAGCGGGGGGGAGCAACGAGCAGTACTTC.